This T cell receptor beta chain was retrieved from a study of molecular identifiers for immune sequencing clone quantification listed by TCRdb under 2018. In the study overall: In a replicate experiment, RNA from around 20,000 or 100,000 naive CD8 T cells was split into five aliquots, four of which were sequenced. The study was a methods study using CD8 T cells to benchmark molecular-identifier clustering-based TCR repertoire sequencing (MIDCIRS) and TCR RNA copy counting. Here is what the overall study found, with its caveats: Modeling estimated approximately 3 recovered TCR RNA copies per cell, compared with approximately 10 by digital PCR, which implies 30% to 35% capture efficiency. In CMV-specific effector cells, over 98% of molecules were held by clones above 20 RNA copies, whereas under 1% of molecules were held by such clones in naive cells. Highly expanded clone sizes could be underestimated because identical TCR molecules may share a barcode. When barcode sub-clustering was not used, chimeric consensus sequences inflated TCR diversity, with chimeras reaching as high as 47%. A single cell's worth of spiked-in Jurkat TCR RNA was reported detectable even among around 970,000 naive CD8 T cells. Spiked-in Jurkat TCR RNA (about 10 copies' worth), which is not part of the donor repertoire, was contained in the naive libraries.

This clonotype is regarded as medium-sized (0.01 to 0.1%). Its antigen remains undetermined. Qualities for individual bases were not recorded, and no much larger clone is one base off. Libraries of naive CD8 T cells were generated from around 20,000 to 1,000,000 sorted cells, with 10%, 30% or 50% of the purified RNA used. On a BD FACSAria II, naive CD8 T cells were FACS-sorted as CD8+CD4-CCR7+CD45RA+ and collected into RLT Plus buffer. To test detection sensitivity, Jurkat RNA equal to approximately 10 TCR copies was added to samples of 20,000-1,000,000 naive CD8 T cells. Enrichment of CD8 T cells was done with RosetteSep CD8+ T Cell Enrichment Cocktail plus Ficoll-Paque, and ACK red cell lysis came afterward. The receptor library was made with PCR. The run used an Illumina HiSeq 4000. Bulk TCR libraries were generated as previously described, with the TCR primers listed in Table S5 used. Purification of total RNA was performed with the Qiagen AllPrep DNA/RNA kit. Before analysis, reads from multiple sequencing runs of the same library were pooled. The authors processed their data as follows. Only reads with exact TCR constant sequence were kept, trimmed to 150 nt, and grouped by their 12-nt molecular barcodes. Reads in each barcode group were sub-clustered using a 15% Levenshtein threshold, and a quality-weighted consensus sequence was built for each RNA molecule. Non-functional sequences were removed, as were lower-count sequences one edit away from another. Based on a fit of two negative binomial distributions, barcode sub-clusters having less than 20% of the maximum read count were discarded. TCRdb reworked the public reads: Q25 trimming with fastp, MiXCR clone assembly, productive beta chains retained. Every entry covers one CDR3 protein and lists the most common genes and DNA from its rows. TCRdb, not the authors, supplied the V and J calls. This sample gives more than 9,500 distinct CDR3 sequences in total; 18% of them show up just once. Of the sample, approximately 1.6% is held by the ten largest clones.

This TCR came from a human donor in good health. Some libraries in this study had Jurkat cell RNA spiked in. Material: naive CD8+ T cells from blood, with Jurkat cell RNA spiked in. Explained via the paper, the cell subset or site label denotes: FACS-sorted CD8+CD4-CCR7+CD45RA+ naive T cells.

CDR3 protein: CASSLEATWGVGNTIYF. The nucleotides are TGTGCCAGCAGCTTAGAAGCGACATGGGGTGTGGGAAACACCATATATTTT. Here the chain combines TRBV7-6 and TRBJ1-3, with no confident D gene call. V and J lose 1 base and 4 bases, and a span of 17 bases separates them. The germline V gene provides CDR1 SGHVS and CDR2 FNYEAQ. The CDR3 holds 17 amino acids from the cysteine to the phenylalanine. The entry retains the CDR3 DNA only, 51 bases that are in frame from base 1.